This T cell receptor beta chain emerged from a study of blood T cells in healthy people across ages. Notes on the study in general: Diversity was higher, and naive CD4+ cells more numerous, in long-lived donors than in aged donors. Those diversity estimates obtained from one million T cells were thought to be underestimates.

A sample-barcoded 5' primer and a J-beta primer mix were used in a second PCR of about 7 to 12 cycles. Every molecule of cDNA carried a tag from a template-switch adaptor with 12 random nucleotides. Each CDR3 protein gets one entry after TCRdb re-called the 5' RACE reads with MiXCR. This table holds approximately 820,000 distinct CDR3 sequences, around 42% found once. CDR3 length: 17 residues. V lost 2 bases, J lost 0 bases, and 6 bases stayed unmatched. CDR1 and CDR2 from the germline V gene are SGHTA and FQGNSA. Caucasian individuals from Russia who were healthy and aged 6 to 90 acted as donors. The sample holds a few counts of this clonotype. Its antigen remains unknown.

This TCR was recovered from a man aged 55 to 70 in good health. The gene calls are TRBV7-2 and TRBJ2-3; 9 nucleotides match TRBD1. Sequenced material: blood. The CDR3 here is CASSLQQGARSTDTQYF. CDR3 nucleotide sequence: TGTGCCAGCAGCTTACAACAGGGGGCTCGGAGCACAGATACGCAGTATTTT.